These 30 T cell receptor beta chains originate from one sample sequenced in a study of identical twins' blood T cells. Via MiXCR, TCRdb re-called the 5' RACE reads, giving one row per CDR3 protein. The sample has fewer than 450,000 distinct CDR3 sequences, about 28% seen once; the top ten hold about 6%. The sequenced material came from PBMCs. Receptors originate from a woman between 18 and 55 years old in good health.

Comments on this clonotype: With a much larger clone just one base away, this may be a read error. This rearrangement joins TRBV7-2 to TRBJ2-2, with D maybe TRBD2 (6 bases). V was shortened by 2 bases and J by 6 bases, with 16 bases between the two germline ends. The CDR3 extends over 16 amino acids. CDR1 SGHTA and CDR2 FQGNSA come from the germline V gene. The CDR3: CASSLLGLKNAGELFF. CDR3 nucleotide sequence: TGTGCCAGCAGCTTACTCGGACTAAAAAACGCCGGGGAGCTGTTTTTT.

The chain carries TRBV20-1 and TRBJ2-3; D is uncertain. Per the germline V gene, CDR1 is DFQATT and CDR2 is SNEGSKA (reference sequence). CDR3 length equals 14 residues. Deletions cut 1 base from V and 2 bases from J, with 10 bases between. The CDR3 is CSARVPSTTDTQYF. The CDR3 nucleotides are TGCAGTGCTAGAGTCCCTTCGACCACAGATACGCAGTATTTT.

This clonotype was detected only a few times. The CDR3 DNA reads TGTGCCAGCAGCTTATATGGGGGCACTGAAGCTTTCTTT. Amino acid sequence: CASSLYGGTEAFF. The V gene is TRBV11-2, the J gene TRBJ1-1, with a tentative D call TRBD1 (5 bases). V lost 2 bases and J 4 bases, leaving 8 bases between the germline ends. The CDR3 totals 13 residues. The V gene's germline CDR1 is SGHAT and CDR2 FQNNGV.

This clonotype was picked up a small number of times. This chain uses TRBV5-1 with TRBJ1-2; D is ambiguous. Germline assignment: CDR1 SGHRS and CDR2 YFSETQ. The CDR3 has 14 amino acids. Trimming cost V 0 bases and J 1 base, with 7 bases left between them. The CDR3 coding sequence is TGCGCCAGCAGCTTGGTCACGCGTAACTATGGCTACACCTTC. It yields the protein CASSLVTRNYGYTF.

The table lists this clonotype with a few counts. The chain uses TRBV7-9 and TRBJ1-2, with 8 bases lining up with TRBD1. Germline trimming cut 5 bases from V and 7 bases from J; bases unmatched to any gene: 12. From germline, CDR1 is SEHNR and CDR2 FQNEAQ (reference sequence). The CDR3 sequence is 15 residues long. The CDR3 DNA reads TGTGCCAGCAGCCTTCGGACAGGGATGAGGGGTGGCTACACCTTC. This translates into CASSLRTGMRGGYTF.

This clonotype was detected only a few times. V is TRBV5-1 and J is TRBJ1-1; D gene ambiguous. Germline CDR1 is SGHRS and CDR2 is YFSETQ. Trimming left V 0 bases short and J 4 bases short, with 7 bases between. The CDR3 length is 13 residues. The CDR3 DNA reads TGCGCCAGCAGCTTGGCGGCAGTCACTGAAGCTTTCTTT. Encoded protein: CASSLAAVTEAFF.

This sequence joins TRBV7-9 and TRBJ1-4; no reliable D call. V lost 3 bases and J 6 bases, leaving 8 bases between the germline ends. This CDR3 is built from 13 residues. Germline V CDR1 and CDR2: SEHNR, FQNEAQ (reference sequence). CDR3 in amino acids: CASSFQSYEKLFF. DNA of the CDR3: TGTGCCAGCAGCTTCCAGTCCTATGAAAAACTGTTTTTT.

The gene calls are TRBV6-1 and TRBJ1-2, with 8 bases identical to TRBD1. The CDR3 extends over 15 amino acids. V was clipped by 3 bases and J by 3 bases; unmatched bases: 6. Germline lookup yields CDR1 MNHNS and CDR2 SASEGT. This CDR3 reads CASSELVTGDYGYTF. Written as DNA, the CDR3 is TGTGCCAGCAGTGAGCTGGTGACAGGGGACTATGGCTACACCTTC.

This clonotype was seen more than once but under ten times. V is TRBV3-1 and J is TRBJ2-5; the D gene is possibly TRBD2 (5 bases). Germline loops: CDR1 LGHDT, CDR2 YNNKEL (reference sequence). The length of the CDR3 is 16 residues. The V and J ends lost 3 bases and 2 bases respectively, with 16 bases between them. This CDR3 reads CASSHLSPGIQETQYF. CDR3 nucleotides: TGTGCCAGCAGCCATTTGAGTCCGGGGATACAAGAGACCCAGTACTTC.

The chain recombines TRBV7-9 with TRBJ2-2, with D unresolved. V lost 5 bases to trimming and J lost 7 bases, with 8 bases between them. The CDR3 is 12 residues long. Germline CDR1 is SEHNR and CDR2 is FQNEAQ (reference sequence). The CDR3, as DNA: TGTGCCAGCAGCCTCGTTGACGGGGAGCTGTTTTTT. It specifies CASSLVDGELFF.

The chain recombines TRBV11-2 with TRBJ2-6; no reliable D call. The CDR3 covers 12 residues. Trimming took 3 bases from V and 7 from J, leaving 4 bases between them. CDR1 and CDR2 (germline): SGHAT, FQNNGV. CDR3 residues: CASSFVANVLTF. The CDR3 nucleotides are TGTGCCAGCAGCTTTGTTGCCAACGTCCTGACTTTC.

This chain uses TRBV7-9 with TRBJ2-7; TRBD2 matches 10 bases. The CDR3 length is 15 residues. The ends lost 4 bases at V and 1 base at J; junction bases unmatched: 4. CDR1 and CDR2 (germline): SEHNR, FQNEAQ (reference sequence). CDR3 coding DNA: TGTGCCAGCAGCTCCGGGACTAGCGAATCCTACGAGCAGTACTTC. Encoded protein: CASSSGTSESYEQYF.

This clonotype came up a few times. V and J are TRBV6-5 and TRBJ1-1; 10 bases agree with TRBD1. V trimming: 11 bases; J trimming: 4 bases; junction bases outside the gene matches: 7. CDR1 is MNHEY and CDR2 is SVGAGI in the germline V gene. The CDR3 is 13 amino acids. The CDR3 loop is CAERQGAGTEAFF. DNA of the CDR3: TGTGCCGAGAGACAGGGGGCAGGCACTGAAGCTTTCTTT.

The genes are TRBV27 and TRBJ2-7; the D is unclear. V gave up 5 bases and J gave up 6 bases, with 14 bases separating them. The V gene's germline CDR1 is MNHEY and CDR2 SMNVEV (reference sequence). CDR3 length: 13 amino acids. The CDR3 DNA sequence: TGTGCCAGCAGTGAACAGAGATTCTGCGAGCAGTACTTC. Translated: CASSEQRFCEQYF.

This clonotype has just a few counts. V is TRBV9 and J is TRBJ1-1; D unresolved. Germline CDR1 and CDR2: SGDLS and YYNGEE. The CDR3 is 14 residues long. The V and J ends lost 3 bases and 4 bases respectively, with 13 bases between them. CDR3 sequence (DNA): TGTGCCAGCAGCGATCAGAACGAGGTCACTGAAGCTTTCTTT. Protein sequence: CASSDQNEVTEAFF.

V and J are TRBV9 and TRBJ1-2; D is unclear. Trimming shortened V by 0 bases and J by 3 bases, and 9 bases separated the two germline ends. CDR1 is SGDLS and CDR2 is YYNGEE in the germline V gene. The CDR3 extends over 14 amino acids. CDR3 amino acids: CASSVAQVYYGYTF. In nucleotides, the CDR3 is TGTGCCAGCAGCGTAGCGCAGGTTTACTATGGCTACACCTTC.

This clonotype was counted between two and nine times. The chain couples TRBV12-5 to TRBJ2-7, with D perhaps TRBD1 or TRBD2 (5 bases each). Germline V lookup: CDR1 LGHNT, CDR2 FRNRAP. V was cut by 5 bases and J by 3 bases, with 20 bases left in between. This CDR3 contains 16 residues. As DNA, the CDR3 is TGTGCTAGTGGTCTCTCTCCCAGGGTTCGGGACTACGAGCAGTACTTC. It is translated as CASGLSPRVRDYEQYF.

The chain carries TRBV11-2 and TRBJ2-2; no clear D. The CDR3 is 13 residues long. From germline, CDR1 is SGHAT and CDR2 FQNNGV. Trimming pared 3 bases from V and 5 bases from J, leaving 7 bases between. The CDR3 loop reads CASSLVWTGELFF. CDR3 in DNA: TGTGCCAGCAGCTTGGTATGGACCGGGGAGCTGTTTTTT.

The chain has TRBV12-3 or TRBV12-4 and TRBJ1-4; TRBD1 is a possible D gene (6 bases). The CDR3 spans 15 residues. V was clipped by 4 bases and J by 7 bases, with 16 bases between them. CDR3 sequence: CASSSPQGRIEKLFF. DNA of the CDR3: TGTGCCAGCAGTTCGCCACAGGGCCGGATTGAAAAACTGTTTTTT.

The V gene is TRBV20-1, the J gene TRBJ2-2; D gene unclear. Trimming took off 2 bases at V and 0 bases at J, with 7 bases between the two ends. This CDR3 comprises 14 residues. CDR1 DFQATT and CDR2 SNEGSKA come from the germline V gene (reference sequence). CDR3 loop: CSARLEPNTGELFF. CDR3 in DNA: TGCAGTGCTAGACTTGAGCCGAACACCGGGGAGCTGTTTTTT.

V is TRBV5-1 and J is TRBJ2-3; the D gene is possibly TRBD2 (5 bases). The germline CDR1 and CDR2 sequences are SGHRS and YFSETQ. This CDR3 is 16 amino acids long. Trimming removed 4 bases from V and 8 bases from J, with 23 bases in between. The CDR3 DNA reads TGCGCCAGCAGCCCAGACCCGGGGTATGTTTCAGGTACGCAGTATTTT. It codes for CASSPDPGYVSGTQYF.

This clonotype was detected many times. The chain is built from TRBV11-2 and TRBJ1-1; no clear D. The CDR3 has 13 residues. CDR1 and CDR2 from the germline V gene are SGHAT and FQNNGV. V was pared by 5 bases and J by 1 base, with 8 bases between. The CDR3 DNA is TGTGCCAGCAGCCCACTCTGGAACACTGAAGCTTTCTTT. It encodes CASSPLWNTEAFF.

The gene calls are TRBV19 and TRBJ1-5; 8 bases match TRBD1. The CDR3 is made up of 15 amino acids. V was pared by 7 bases and J by 6 bases, with 11 bases of the junction left unmatched. Germline CDR1 and CDR2: LNHDA and SQIVND (reference sequence). The CDR3 sequence: CASKAFQGAVQPQHF. CDR3 DNA sequence: TGTGCCAGTAAAGCCTTTCAGGGGGCCGTTCAGCCCCAGCATTTT. The whole variable domain, remainder taken from reference TRBV19 and TRBJ1-5, is DGGITQSPKYLFRKEGQNVTLSCEQNLNHDAMYWYRQDPGQGLRLIYYSQIVNDFQKGDIAEGYSVSREKKESFPLTVTSAQKNPTAFYLCASKAFQGAVQPQHFGDGTRLSIL.

This clonotype was seen repeatedly, ten times or more. The junction departs from germline at one end; a sequencing error may be responsible. The chain joins TRBV20-1 to TRBJ1-5; no clear D. CDR1 is DFQATT, CDR2 SNEGSKA, per germline (reference sequence). This CDR3 region has 13 residues. CDR3 nucleotide sequence: TGCAGTGTTAGAGTAGGGATGGGTCAGCCCCAGCATTTT. It codes for CSVRVGMGQPQHF.

About this clonotype: The missing conserved phenylalanine or tryptophan at the end of this CDR3 makes a read error likely. V is TRBV18 and J is TRBJ1-2; 7 nucleotides line up with TRBD1. Trimming at V came to 6 bases and at J to 4 bases, leaving 11 bases not matched to a gene. Germline V gives CDR1 KGHSH, CDR2 LQKENI. The CDR3 is made up of 15 amino acids. The CDR3 sequence is CASSRDSKTIYGYTS. For the CDR3, the DNA is TGTGCCAGCTCGCGGGACAGCAAGACCATCTATGGCTACACCTCC.

The CDR3 here is CASSAPGEGYEQYF. CDR3 DNA: TGTGCCAGCAGTGCTCCGGGAGAGGGGTACGAGCAGTACTTC. V is TRBV25-1 and J is TRBJ2-7; D might be TRBD2 (6 bases). The V and J ends lost 4 bases and 4 bases respectively, with 14 bases between them. CDR1 and CDR2 from the germline V gene are MGHDK and SYGVNS. The CDR3 is 14 residues long.

CDR3 region: CASSQVSVGVGTEAFF. In DNA, the CDR3 is TGTGCCAGCAGCCAAGTTTCTGTCGGGGTGGGCACTGAAGCTTTCTTT. The V and J genes are TRBV3-1 and TRBJ1-1; unclear D gene. CDR3 length: 16 amino acids. Trimming left V 1 base short and J 4 bases short, with 16 bases between. Germline V gene lookup returns CDR1 LGHDT and CDR2 YNNKEL (reference sequence). Full variable domain (remainder filled in from reference TRBV3-1 and TRBJ1-1): DTAVSQTPKYLVTQMGNDKSIKCEQNLGHDTMYWYKQDSKKFLKIMFSYNNKELIINETVPNRFSPKSPDKAHLNLHINSLELGDSAVYFCASSQVSVGVGTEAFFGQGTRLTVV.

This clonotype was counted a single time. The chain uses TRBV12-5 and TRBJ1-5; 9 nucleotides line up with TRBD1. This CDR3 has 18 residues. The junction had 17 bases not matched to a gene; V was cut back by 4 bases and J by 7 bases. Germline V gene sequence: CDR1 LGHNT, CDR2 FRNRAP. The DNA for the CDR3 is TGTGCTAGTGGTTCCCCGTCAAACAGGGGGCCGGATGACCAGCCCCAGCATTTT. Translated: CASGSPSNRGPDDQPQHF. The entire variable domain, with the rest obtained from reference TRBV12-5 and TRBJ1-5, is as follows: DARVTQTPRHKVTEMGQEVTMRCQPILGHNTVFWYRQTMMQGLELLAYFRNRAPLDDSGMPKDRFSAEMPDATLATLKIQPSEPRDSAVYFCASGSPSNRGPDDQPQHFGDGTRLSIL.

The chain couples TRBV3-1 to TRBJ2-1; D may match TRBD1 or TRBD2 (5 bases each). The length of the CDR3 is 12 residues. Trimming removed 3 bases at V and 9 bases at J, with 9 bases between. Germline loops: CDR1 LGHDT, CDR2 YNNKEL (reference sequence). The DNA for the CDR3 is TGTGCCAGCAGCCACGGGACCGTTGAGCAGTTCTTC. Translation: CASSHGTVEQFF.

This clonotype showed up just a few times. The chain has TRBV6-2 or TRBV6-3 and TRBJ1-1, with 8 positions matching TRBD1. CDR3 length: 15 residues. V lost 0 bases, J lost 7 bases, and 7 bases stayed unmatched. Per the germline V gene, CDR1 is MNHEY and CDR2 is SVGEGT. In nucleotides, the CDR3 is TGTGCCAGCAGTTACTCAAGACAGGGGTCCCATGAAGCTTTCTTT. Translating gives CASSYSRQGSHEAFF.